This T cell receptor beta chain comes out of a study of T-cell memory formation after mild COVID-19. The wider study: Clusters were largely donor specific. Whole-study findings and limits: Clones contracting across day 15 to 85 had a balanced CD4/CD8 profile; later expanding clones leaned CD4+.

The sample holds many counts of this clonotype. The antigen is undetermined. The CDR3 is 12 residues long. Deletions cut 5 bases from V and 0 bases from J, with 3 bases between. The germline V gene encodes CDR1 SGHDT and CDR2 YYEEEE. TCRalpha and TCRbeta libraries used 5'RACE with constant-segment primers and UMIs. TCRdb re-called the 5' RACE reads with MiXCR, one entry per CDR3 protein. The repertoire consists of roughly 560,000 distinct CDR3 sequences, with around 20% occurring once and the leading ten covering around 13%. Sample: PBMCs or a T cell subset sorted from them (not recorded which). This chain links TRBV5-6 with TRBJ1-3; D is ambiguous. This receptor was taken from an adult woman who had mild COVID-19 (a few samples of this study predate the infection). Cell type and time point are not known. The CDR3, as DNA: TGTGCCAGCAGTCTCTCTGGAAACACCATATATTTT. It specifies CASSLSGNTIYF.